The clone carrying this T cell receptor (beta chain) was seen just once. V gave up 4 bases and J gave up 5 bases, with 23 bases separating them. Germline CDR1 reads GTSNPN; CDR2 reads SVGIG (reference sequence). The CDR3 consists of 16 residues. Authors' data handling: The authors estimated nucleated cell counts from reference gene primer amplification. Sequenced by immunoSEQ multiplex PCR; TCRdb stores in-frame clones only, minus some. V and J calls plus clone size are reproduced from that table; the DNA served to infer D and trimming. The sample has 280,000 or so clones, roughly 88% seen once; the top ten hold more than 2%. Participants' own reports of clinical history determined their cohort assignment. Donors in Cohort 3 who had recovered were those with two negative PCRs, healthcare professional clearance, or resolution of their symptoms. This sample stems from a study of blood T cell repertoires in COVID-19. Study-wide context: The samples span acute and convalescent COVID-19 from the United States, Italy and Spain.

The chain is built from TRBV30 and TRBJ2-5; tentative D call: TRBD1 (6 bases). The TCR sequence derives from a man aged 30 to 39 who had recovered from COVID-19. Sequenced material: PBMCs or T cells enriched from blood (not recorded which). CDR3 in DNA: TGTGCCTGGACTGGAAAAAACAGGGTAGTCGGGGAGACCCAGTACTTC. Protein sequence: CAWTGKNRVVGETQYF.